This entry features one TCR beta chain sequence. This clonotype was seen more than once but under ten times. There is no known antigen for this receptor. No clone much larger than this one lies a single base away; base qualities are absent. The source of the sample is a study of early T cells in non-severe SARS-CoV-2 infection (dated by TCRdb to the early 2020s). As for the study more broadly: Bulk RNA from unsorted whole blood was used for TCR sequencing, so alpha and beta chains could not be paired. The paper's findings and limits, for the study overall: VDJdb matching was skewed toward anti-spike CD8 responses and likely underestimated virus-specific expansions by missing private and CD4 specificities.

A case-control design nested within a healthcare worker cohort in London, UK, was used, with weekly nasopharyngeal swab PCR tests and blood sampling performed. Healthcare workers were recruited between 23 and 31 March 2020, during the week of the UK lockdown, and were followed weekly for up to about 16 weeks. Libraries were made using 5' RACE. Data came from a NextSeq 500. To correct for sequencing error and PCR bias, the TCR library protocol tagged individual cDNA molecules with unique molecular identifiers. TCR alpha and beta chains were both sequenced, and the abundances of alpha and beta sequences in each sample were closely correlated with each other. As for the authors' bioinformatics: Decombinator V4 was used to annotate the V gene, J gene and CDR3 of the TCR sequences. TCRs were defined as expanded if a significant change between any two time points was detected under a Poisson model with p below 0.0001. TCR abundances were normalised to the total number of TCRs sequenced per sample and were expressed as counts per million. TRAV1-2 paired with TRAJ12, TRAJ20 or TRAJ33 defined MAIT TCRs, while TRAV10 paired with TRAJ18 defined iNKT TCRs. VDJdb, accessed 1 November 2021, was searched for CMV, EBV and SARS-CoV-2 annotated TCRs, with TCRs annotated for multiple antigens excluded. TCRdb itself trimmed the public reads at Q25 with fastp, ran MiXCR and retained productive beta chains. Records with the same CDR3 protein are collapsed into one entry carrying the most frequent genes and DNA. None of the V and J calls come from the authors' own analysis; TCRdb made them. Across this sample there are about 58,000 distinct CDR3 sequences, with roughly 13% seen only once. The ten most abundant clones make up roughly a tenth of the sample.

The CDR3, cysteine through phenylalanine, is 13 amino acids long. The sequence is cut down to CDR3 DNA, 39 bases in frame from base 1. Sequences ENHRY (CDR1) and SYGVKD (CDR2) are obtained from the germline V gene. V is reduced by 4 bases and J by 7 bases, leaving a spacing of 11 bases between them. The specimen sequenced was whole blood. The receptor comes from an adult who was a healthcare worker with PCR-confirmed SARS-CoV-2 infection or an uninfected control (not recorded which). The sequence joins TRBV10-3 to TRBJ2-4; no confident D gene assignment can be made. The sequenced DNA: TGTGCCATCAGTGCCCCGATAGAGAACATTCAGTACTTC. Translation gives CAISAPIENIQYF.